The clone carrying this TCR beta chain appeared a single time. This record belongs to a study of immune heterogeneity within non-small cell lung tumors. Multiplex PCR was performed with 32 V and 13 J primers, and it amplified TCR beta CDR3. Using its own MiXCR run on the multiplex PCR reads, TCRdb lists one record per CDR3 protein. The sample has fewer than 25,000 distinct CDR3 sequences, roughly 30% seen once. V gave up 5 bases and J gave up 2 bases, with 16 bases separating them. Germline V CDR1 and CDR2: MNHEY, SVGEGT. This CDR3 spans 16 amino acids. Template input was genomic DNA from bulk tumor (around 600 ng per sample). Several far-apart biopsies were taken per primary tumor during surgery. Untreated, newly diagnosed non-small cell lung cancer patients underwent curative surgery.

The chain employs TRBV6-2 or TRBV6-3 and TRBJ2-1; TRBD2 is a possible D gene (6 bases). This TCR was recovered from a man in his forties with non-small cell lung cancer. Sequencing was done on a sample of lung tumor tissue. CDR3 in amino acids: CASSQTRGEPYNEQFF. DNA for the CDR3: TGTGCCAGCAGTCAGACTAGAGGAGAACCCTACAATGAGCAGTTCTTC.